What follows describes a single T cell receptor (beta chain). This sample is drawn from a study of blood T cell repertoires in COVID-19. About the research overall: COVID-19 samples, acute and convalescent, were from the United States, Italy and Spain. The cDNA or gDNA used as material had been derived from T cells, B-cell-depleted T cells, or PBMCs.

As originally analysed: Estimated nucleated cell counts came from reference gene primer amplification. Assay: immunoSEQ multiplex PCR; the TCRdb copy retains only in-frame clones and omits some. That table furnishes V, J and clone size, whereas the DNA furnished D and trimming. The data hold over 200,000 clones, with roughly 80% observed a single time. Germline CDR1 is SGHAT and CDR2 is FQNNGV. V was pared by 1 base and J by 3 bases, with 2 bases of the junction left unmatched. This CDR3 region has 14 residues. The sequencing input was peripheral blood. This TCR derives from a human donor in a cohort sampled during active COVID-19. J is TRBJ2-7 and V is TRBV11-2, with 8 bases matching TRBD1. CDR3 coding DNA: TGTGCCAGCAGCTTAGGGACAGGGAACTACGAGCAGTACTTC. Translating gives CASSLGTGNYEQYF.